These 26 T cell receptor beta chains share one sample of origin, sequenced in a study of shared clonotypes between healthy human individuals. Produced via immunoSEQ multiplex PCR; TCRdb's table is partial and in-frame only. The sample yields around 690,000 clones, less than 95% seen once. Material: memory CD8+ T cells from PBMCs. Subset: CD45RO+ cells pooled with CCR7-negative TemRA cells. All receptors come from a man between 18 and 35 years old in good health. Some clones in this sample may be carry-over from other donors' samples.

This chain's CDR3 is CASSDNTEAFF. The DNA of the CDR3 is TGTGCCAGCAGCGATAACACTGAAGCTTTCTTT. This chain uses TRBV13 with TRBJ1-1; no clear D gene. The germline V and J ends were trimmed by 5 bases and 2 bases, with 3 bases remaining between them. The CDR3 spans 11 residues. Germline loops: CDR1 PRHDT, CDR2 FYEKMQ (reference sequence).

The chain recombines TRBV15 with TRBJ2-1; 8 bases agree with TRBD1. Germline V gene data show CDR1 as LNHNV and CDR2 as YYDKDF (reference sequence). J was trimmed by 3 bases and V by 3 bases; bases with no gene match: 4. The length of the CDR3 is 15 residues. The CDR3 coding sequence is TGTGCCACCAGCAGCCGACAGGGGATCTACAATGAGCAGTTCTTC. Its translation is CATSSRQGIYNEQFF.

This chain connects TRBV27 to TRBJ2-7, with 7 positions matching TRBD1. Germline CDR1 is MNHEY and CDR2 is SMNVEV (reference sequence). V was pared by 0 bases and J by 3 bases, with 8 bases of the junction left unmatched. The CDR3 is 16 residues long. The CDR3 spells CASSLSPGTDIYEQYF. In DNA, the CDR3 is TGTGCCAGCAGTTTATCCCCCGGGACAGATATCTACGAGCAGTACTTC.

The V call is TRBV6-5, the J call TRBJ2-7; the D is unclear. Germline V gene lookup returns CDR1 MNHEY and CDR2 SVGAGI. V dropped 6 bases and J dropped 3 bases, with 15 bases sitting between them. CDR3 length: 14 residues. The CDR3 is CASSSPTVFYEQYF. The CDR3 coding sequence is TGTGCCAGCAGCTCCCCGACGGTCTTCTACGAGCAGTACTTC.

V and J are TRBV10-1 and TRBJ1-5, with 7 bases identical to TRBD1. Germline V CDR1 and CDR2: WNHNN, SYGVQD (reference sequence). This CDR3 spans 13 amino acids. Trimming removed 5 bases from V and 9 bases from J; junction bases left unmatched: 7. The CDR3 sequence is CASSPTGPPPQHF. CDR3 bases: TGCGCCAGCAGTCCGACAGGGCCCCCGCCCCAGCATTTT.

The rearrangement uses TRBV6-5 and TRBJ1-3; 8 bases match TRBD1. Germline lookup yields CDR1 MNHEY and CDR2 SVGAGI. The CDR3 length is 14 residues. With V trimmed by 6 bases and J by 4 bases, 5 bases remained unmatched. CDR3 region: CASSWTGIGNTIYF. The CDR3 DNA sequence: TGTGCCAGCAGCTGGACAGGGATCGGAAACACCATATATTTT.

The CDR3, as DNA: TGTGCCAGCAGTTTGGGACACCGGGGCGGAGGTCAGCCCCAGCATTTT. Its translation: CASSLGHRGGGQPQHF. The V call is TRBV28, the J call TRBJ1-5, with D perhaps matching TRBD1 (6 bases). V shed 3 bases and J shed 6 bases, with 18 bases lying between them. The CDR3 sequence is 16 residues long. The germline V gene has CDR1 MDHEN and CDR2 SYDVKM. Full variable domain (missing parts from reference TRBV28 and TRBJ1-5): DVKVTQSSRYLVKRTGEKVFLECVQDMDHENMFWYRQDPGLGLRLIYFSYDVKMKEKGDIPEGYSVSREKKERFSLILESASTNQTSMYLCASSLGHRGGGQPQHFGDGTRLSIL.

The rearrangement joins TRBV9 to TRBJ2-1, with 7 bases identical to TRBD1. Trimming removed 3 bases from V and 7 bases from J; junction bases left unmatched: 7. Germline V gene data show CDR1 as SGDLS and CDR2 as YYNGEE. CDR3 length: 14 amino acids. CDR3 protein: CASSAYTGDNEQFF. In DNA, the CDR3 is TGTGCCAGCAGCGCATACACAGGGGATAATGAGCAGTTCTTC.

This chain connects TRBV21-1 to TRBJ2-2; TRBD1 reflects the table's D call only, with no check against the DNA. TRBV21-1 is flagged as a pseudogene. This CDR3 has 16 amino acids. The CDR3 reads CASSQGQQKNTGELFF. CDR3 sequence (DNA): TGTGCCAGCAGCCAGGGACAGCAAAAGAACACCGGGGAGCTGTTTTTT.

The CDR3 reads CASSGTGLNSGNTIYF. The CDR3 DNA reads TGTGCCAGCAGCGGCACGGGACTCAACTCTGGAAACACCATATATTTT. The gene calls are TRBV9 and TRBJ1-3, with a weak D call TRBD1 (5 bases). From germline, CDR1 is SGDLS and CDR2 YYNGEE. V lost 3 bases, J lost 0 bases, and 13 bases lay in between. This CDR3 has 16 residues.

The chain has TRBV29-1 and TRBJ1-2; D perhaps matches TRBD1 (5 bases). V gave up 3 bases and J gave up 1 base, with 15 bases separating them. Germline assignment: CDR1 SQVTM and CDR2 ANQGSEA. This CDR3 has 15 residues. CDR3 loop: CSVEWGTGLNYGYTF. The CDR3 bases are TGCAGCGTTGAGTGGGGCACAGGCCTTAACTATGGCTACACCTTC.

The chain links TRBV5-1 to TRBJ2-1; 7 nucleotides align to TRBD1. V was clipped by 4 bases and J by 2 bases; unmatched bases: 15. Per the germline V gene, CDR1 is SGHRS and CDR2 is YFSETQ. The CDR3 covers 18 residues. CDR3 nucleotide sequence: TGCGCCAGCAGCCTGGGTCGGTACAGGGGTAGGCCCTACAATGAGCAGTTCTTC. This encodes CASSLGRYRGRPYNEQFF. Using reference TRBV5-1 and TRBJ2-1 for the parts outside the CDR3, the full variable domain is KAGVTQTPRYLIKTRGQQVTLSCSPISGHRSVSWYQQTPGQGLQFLFEYFSETQRNKGNFPGRFSGRQFSNSRSEMNVSTLELGDSALYLCASSLGRYRGRPYNEQFFGPGTRLTVL.

V usage is TRBV6-1 and J usage is TRBJ1-1; D unclear. The CDR3 runs to 15 residues. V was clipped by 1 base and J by 0 bases, with 9 bases between them. Germline V CDR1 and CDR2: MNHNS, SASEGT. The CDR3 DNA follows: TGTGCCAGCAGTGAAGGGGTGTTTATGAACACTGAAGCTTTCTTT. Its protein product is CASSEGVFMNTEAFF.

This clone was detected once. This sequence joins TRBV5-6 and TRBJ1-1, with 10 bases fitting TRBD1. Germline loops: CDR1 SGHDT, CDR2 YYEEEE. J was trimmed by 8 bases and V by 2 bases; bases with no gene match: 6. This CDR3 has 14 amino acids. This chain's CDR3 is CASSFLTGGPEAFF. In DNA form, the CDR3 reads TGTGCCAGCAGCTTCCTGACAGGGGGCCCCGAAGCTTTCTTT.

The chain couples TRBV19 to TRBJ2-1; tentative D call: TRBD2 (5 bases). Germline CDR1 is LNHDA and CDR2 is SQIVND (reference sequence). V lost 2 bases, J lost 0 bases, and 11 bases lay in between. The CDR3 runs 16 residues. The chain's CDR3 is CASSIQAVSSYNEQFF. In nucleotides, the CDR3 is TGTGCCAGTAGTATACAAGCGGTCAGCTCCTACAATGAGCAGTTCTTC.

The J gene is TRBJ2-1, the V gene TRBV21-1. TRBV21-1 is a pseudogene. This CDR3 has 15 residues. CDR3 sequence reads: CASSKQEGKLDEQFF. CDR3 coding DNA: TGTGCCAGCAGCAAACAAGAGGGGAAATTGGATGAGCAGTTCTTC.

The genes are TRBV5-4 and TRBJ2-5, with D perhaps assigned TRBD1 or TRBD2 (5 bases each). V lost 4 bases, J lost 5 bases, and 18 bases lay in between. The CDR3 runs 15 residues. Looked up from germline, CDR1 is SGHNT and CDR2 is YYREEE (reference sequence). In DNA form, the CDR3 reads TGTGCCAGCAGCACAGGTGAGGGCACGCGGGAGACCCAGTACTTC. Its protein product is CASSTGEGTRETQYF.

This clone has only a few counts. The chain carries TRBV5-4 and TRBJ1-2, with D unresolved. Germline assignment: CDR1 SGHNT and CDR2 YYREEE (reference sequence). The CDR3 length is 12 residues. The ends were cut back, 4 bases at V and 3 bases at J, with 7 bases in the middle. CDR3 region: CASSPGDYGYTF. The DNA for the CDR3 is TGTGCCAGCAGCCCAGGAGACTATGGCTACACCTTC. Using reference TRBV5-4 and TRBJ1-2 for the parts outside the CDR3, the full variable domain is ETGVTQSPTHLIKTRGQQVTLRCSSQSGHNTVSWYQQALGQGPQFIFQYYREEENGRGNFPPRFSGLQFPNYSSELNVNALELDDSALYLCASSPGDYGYTFGSGTRLTVV.

V and J are TRBV4-1 and TRBJ2-5; 9 bases are shared with TRBD2. J gave up 9 bases and V 1 base, and 15 bases lay outside the gene matches. The CDR3 consists of 17 residues. From germline, CDR1 is MGHRA and CDR2 YSYEKL. The DNA for the CDR3 is TGCGCCAGCAGCCAAGTTGTCGGCGGGAGGGCTGGGAGGGCCCAGTACTTC. Translated, it gives CASSQVVGGRAGRAQYF.

The chain is built from TRBV7-9 and TRBJ2-3; D uncertain. CDR1 is SEHNR and CDR2 is FQNEAQ in the germline V gene (reference sequence). Trimming cost V 1 base and J 4 bases, with 9 bases left between them. This CDR3 has 14 amino acids. The CDR3 nucleotides read TGTGCCAGCAGCTTAGTGCTGGGCCCAGATACGCAGTATTTT. Translated, it gives CASSLVLGPDTQYF.

V usage is TRBV25-1 and J usage is TRBJ1-2, with D possibly being TRBD1 (6 bases). Trimming cost V 1 base and J 4 bases, with 16 bases left between them. The CDR3 contains 16 residues. CDR1 is MGHDK and CDR2 is SYGVNS in the germline V gene. CDR3 DNA: TGTGCCAGCAGTGAATCGGGTTGGGGGGCTGGCTATGGCTACACCTTC. Translating it yields CASSESGWGAGYGYTF.

J is TRBJ1-5 and V is TRBV27; D remains ambiguous. The CDR3 totals 13 residues. Germline V gene sequence: CDR1 MNHEY, CDR2 SMNVEV (reference sequence). Trimming removed 4 bases from V and 7 bases from J, with 11 bases in between. CDR3 sequence: CASSYKAGQPQHF. CDR3 bases: TGTGCCAGCAGTTATAAGGCCGGGCAGCCCCAGCATTTT.

The CDR3 loop is CASSPHPRASGYEQYF. CDR3 nucleotides: TGTGCCAGCAGCCCACACCCCCGTGCTAGCGGCTACGAGCAGTACTTC. The chain carries TRBV9 and TRBJ2-7; 7 nucleotides match TRBD2. The CDR3 sequence is 16 residues long. Germline V gives CDR1 SGDLS, CDR2 YYNGEE. V dropped 4 bases and J dropped 3; count of bases not matched to a gene: 13.

V usage is TRBV27 and J usage is TRBJ1-5; perhaps TRBD1 as D (5 bases). The CDR3 contains 14 residues. Germline CDR1 MNHEY, CDR2 SMNVEV (reference sequence). V lost 3 bases, J lost 6 bases, and 12 bases lay in between. In DNA form, the CDR3 reads TGTGCCAGCAGTTTCCAGGGATCGGTTCAGCCCCAGCATTTT. This gives the protein CASSFQGSVQPQHF.

The chain couples TRBV4-2 to TRBJ2-7; 9 nucleotides line up with TRBD2. The CDR3 spans 15 residues. Trimming at V came to 0 bases and at J to 3 bases, leaving 3 bases not matched to a gene. The germline V gene has CDR1 LGHNA and CDR2 YNFKEQ. CDR3 coding DNA: TGTGCCAGCAGCCAAGACGAGACTAGCGGCTACGAGCAGTACTTC. Amino acid sequence: CASSQDETSGYEQYF.

The J gene is TRBJ2-5, the V gene TRBV5-6; the D is unclear. This CDR3 spans 14 amino acids. Germline V CDR1 and CDR2: SGHDT, YYEEEE. Trimming took 0 bases from V and 7 from J, leaving 13 bases between them. The CDR3 DNA reads as TGTGCCAGCAGCTTGGCGCCGCAAACGGGGACCCAGTACTTC. This codes for CASSLAPQTGTQYF.